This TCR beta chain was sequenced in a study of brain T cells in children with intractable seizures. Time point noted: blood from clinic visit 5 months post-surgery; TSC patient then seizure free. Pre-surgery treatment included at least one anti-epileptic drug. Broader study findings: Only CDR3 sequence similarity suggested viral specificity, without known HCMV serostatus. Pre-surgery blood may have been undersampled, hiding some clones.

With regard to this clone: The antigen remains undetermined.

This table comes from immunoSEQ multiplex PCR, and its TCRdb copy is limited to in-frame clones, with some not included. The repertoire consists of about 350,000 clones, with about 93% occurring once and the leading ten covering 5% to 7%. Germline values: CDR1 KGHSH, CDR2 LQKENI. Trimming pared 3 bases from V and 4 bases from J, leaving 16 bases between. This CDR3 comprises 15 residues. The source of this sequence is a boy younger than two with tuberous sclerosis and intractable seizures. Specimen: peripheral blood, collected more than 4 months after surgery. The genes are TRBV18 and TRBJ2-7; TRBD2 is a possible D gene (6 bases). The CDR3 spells CASSPSSGPLYEQYF. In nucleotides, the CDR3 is TGTGCCAGCTCACCCAGTAGCGGACCCCTTTACGAGCAGTACTTC.